This TCR beta chain was captured by sequencing in a study of blood T cell repertoires in COVID-19. For the study at large: Donors in the United States, Italy and Spain gave samples during acute or convalescent COVID-19.

The CDR3 consists of 15 residues. Between the trimmed V and J ends, which lost 5 bases and 3 bases, there was a span of 13 bases. The germline V gene has CDR1 LNHDA and CDR2 SQIVND (reference sequence). Study processing details: For nucleated cells, counts were estimated from reference gene primer amplification. Assay used: immunoSEQ multiplex PCR; TCRdb lists only in-frame clones, some missing. V, J and clone size are those of that table, while D and trimming were read from the DNA. The sample has 120,000 to 150,000 clones; roughly 79% are singletons. The chain combines TRBV19 with TRBJ2-2; perhaps TRBD2 as D (5 bases). Sequencing input: peripheral blood. This TCR was recovered from a man in his fifties or sixties with active or convalescent COVID-19. The DNA for the CDR3 is TGTGCCAGTAGTGTCAAGACTATTTACACCGGGGAGCTGTTTTTT. The encoded protein is CASSVKTIYTGELFF.